The TCR beta chain under discussion was sequenced for a study of response to subunit inactivated influenza vaccine. MiXCR was run by TCRdb on the RT-PCR reads, yielding one entry per CDR3 protein. This table has fewer than 600,000 distinct CDR3 sequences, about 7.2% appearing once. The V gene lost 2 bases and the J gene lost 4 bases, with 12 bases spanning the gap. The CDR3 has 15 amino acids. From germline, CDR1 is ENHRY and CDR2 SYGVKD. The rearrangement uses TRBV10-3 and TRBJ2-1; maybe TRBD2 (6 bases). This specimen consisted of PBMCs from blood, obtained around 2 years after vaccination. The source of this sequence is a man between 50 and 69 years old who received an inactivated influenza vaccine. The DNA of the CDR3 is TGTGCCATCAGTGAGGCGGGACTCCCATACAATGAGCAGTTCTTC. Translation: CAISEAGLPYNEQFF.